The 23 T cell receptor beta chains reported below all come from one sample, sequenced in a study of Graves' ophthalmopathy and Graves' hyperthyroidism. Using RNA transcripts, the TCR beta CDR3 regions were amplified. The first-round RT-PCR employed HTBI primers together with the Qiagen OneStep RT-PCR kit. A multiplex PCR was then performed as the second round. TCRdb reprocessed the multiplex PCR reads with MiXCR, giving one entry per CDR3 protein. The table shows some 360,000 distinct CDR3 sequences, with about a sixth occurring only once. The sequencing sample was made of peripheral blood. Every receptor here comes from an adult woman with stable Graves' hyperthyroidism.

This clonotype was seen more than once but under ten times. The J gene is TRBJ2-2, the V gene TRBV4-3; D remains unclear. This CDR3 is 16 amino acids long. With 0 bases removed from V and 1 base from J, the gap between germline ends came to 9 bases. Germline values: CDR1 LGHNA, CDR2 YSLEER. In DNA, the CDR3 is TGCGCCAGCAGCCAAGATCACCCACGGAACACCGGGGAGCTGTTTTTT. It encodes CASSQDHPRNTGELFF.

This clonotype has a count of ten or more. The gene calls are TRBV5-4 and TRBJ2-2; D is undetermined. Germline V gene data show CDR1 as SGHNT and CDR2 as YYREEE (reference sequence). The V end lost 0 bases, the J end lost 4 bases, and 10 bases lay between the germline ends. The CDR3 is 15 residues long. In nucleotides, the CDR3 is TGTGCCAGCAGCTTGGGCCAGGCGACCACCGGGGAGCTGTTTTTT. Its translation: CASSLGQATTGELFF.

This clonotype has a count of ten or more. The chain employs TRBV7-3 and TRBJ2-5; 8 nucleotides line up with TRBD1. This CDR3 region has 13 residues. Germline V lookup: CDR1 SGHTA, CDR2 FQGTGA. V lost 5 bases, J lost 5 bases, and 4 bases stayed unmatched. In DNA form, the CDR3 reads TGTGCCAGCAGCACACAGGGGGGTGAGACCCAGTACTTC. Translated: CASSTQGGETQYF.

This clonotype was observed at least ten times. This chain connects TRBV4-1 to TRBJ1-6; D remains unclear. V was clipped by 1 base and J by 7 bases, with 14 bases between them. CDR3 size: 16 residues. The V gene's germline CDR1 is MGHRA and CDR2 YSYEKL. The CDR3 coding sequence is TGCGCCAGCAGCCAAGTAGGAAGGGAAAAGAATTCACCCCTCCACTTT. Protein sequence: CASSQVGREKNSPLHF.

This clonotype appeared many times. An end of the junction differs from the germline gene, which may be a read error. The chain uses TRBV28 and TRBJ1-5; TRBD1 aligns across 9 bases. The germline CDR1 and CDR2 sequences are MDHEN and SYDVKM. This CDR3 is built from 15 residues. The DNA for the CDR3 is TGTGCCGGCAGTTTCATTTACAGGGGGCGGCAGCCCCAGCATTTT. It translates to CAGSFIYRGRQPQHF.

At least ten counts were recorded for this clonotype. J is TRBJ1-1 and V is TRBV12-3 or TRBV12-4; unclear D gene. V was clipped by 7 bases and J by 0 bases, with 18 bases between them. This CDR3 region has 16 residues. The CDR3: CASTARVPIMNTEAFF. The CDR3 bases are TGTGCCAGCACCGCTCGGGTTCCAATAATGAACACTGAAGCTTTCTTT.

This clonotype was seen many times. V is TRBV28 and J is TRBJ2-5, with TRBD2 matching over 8 bases. Germline CDR1 is MDHEN and CDR2 is SYDVKM. V shed 5 bases, J shed 7 bases, and the junction held 12 bases outside the gene matches. CDR3 length: 15 residues. The CDR3 DNA reads as TGTGCCAGCAGTCTTACAGCGGGAGCGGCGGTGACCCAGTACTTC. Translating it yields CASSLTAGAAVTQYF.

This clonotype was counted between two and nine times. The chain has TRBV6-1 and TRBJ2-7; no clear D gene. V was trimmed by 2 bases and J by 3 bases, leaving 14 bases between them. The length of the CDR3 is 15 residues. Germline V CDR1 and CDR2: MNHNS, SASEGT. This CDR3 reads CASSEPPTYYYEQYF. The DNA of the CDR3 is TGTGCCAGCAGTGAACCACCGACGTACTACTACGAGCAGTACTTC.

This clonotype appeared many times. This chain uses TRBV7-9 with TRBJ2-5, with 8 positions matching TRBD1. In germline, CDR1 is SEHNR, CDR2 FQNEAQ (reference sequence). V shed 4 bases and J 4 bases; nucleotides not matched to a gene: 8. The CDR3 sequence is 15 residues long. The CDR3 DNA follows: TGTGCCAGCAGCTGGAACGACAGGGGTGGAGAGACCCAGTACTTC. As protein: CASSWNDRGGETQYF.

The chain uses TRBV20-1 and TRBJ2-1; TRBD2 is a possible D gene (6 bases). Germline CDR1 is DFQATT and CDR2 is SNEGSKA (reference sequence). V was clipped by 1 base and J by 3 bases, with 16 bases between them. CDR3 length: 16 amino acids. In DNA form, the CDR3 reads TGCAGTGCTAGAGGAGTGGCGGGACCGGACTACAATGAGCAGTTCTTC. Protein sequence: CSARGVAGPDYNEQFF.

The chain couples TRBV30 to TRBJ2-7; D tentatively fits TRBD1 or TRBD2 (5 bases each). V was cut by 3 bases and J by 3 bases, with 12 bases left in between. The CDR3 has 13 amino acids. In germline, CDR1 is GTSNPN, CDR2 SVGIG (reference sequence). CDR3 nucleotides: TGTGCCTGGAGCCGGGACCGCCTCTACGAGCAGTACTTC. Its translation is CAWSRDRLYEQYF.

With regard to this clonotype: A much larger clone is a single base away; this may be a read error. This is likely a read error, given that the CDR3 carries no conserved phenylalanine or tryptophan at its end. The chain links TRBV28 to TRBJ2-2, with 7 bases that match TRBD2. CDR3 length: 12 amino acids. After removal of 9 bases from V and 7 bases from J, the junction contained 5 bases not matched to a gene. Germline CDR1 and CDR2: MDHEN and SYDVKM. The CDR3 coding sequence is TGTGCCAGTTACGGGGGGTACGGGGAGCTGTTTGTT. Translation: CASYGGYGELFV.

This clonotype has ten or more counts. J is TRBJ2-7 and V is TRBV20-1, with D unclear. CDR1 and CDR2 from the germline V gene are DFQATT and SNEGSKA (reference sequence). Trimming took 0 bases from V and 5 from J, leaving 14 bases between them. The CDR3 totals 14 residues. CDR3 DNA sequence: TGCAGTGCTAGAGATTCTGGTGGGGTTAACGAGCAGTACTTC. As protein: CSARDSGGVNEQYF.

This clonotype was observed a few times. V and J are TRBV14 and TRBJ1-1; D gene ambiguous. Germline lookup yields CDR1 SGHDN and CDR2 FVKESK. CDR3 length: 15 residues. Trimming cost V 7 bases and J 0 bases, with 15 bases left between them. This chain's CDR3 is CASTPDHLMNTEAFF. The CDR3 nucleotides are TGTGCCAGCACGCCGGATCACCTTATGAACACTGAAGCTTTCTTT.

There are many counts of this clonotype. V is TRBV6-5 and J is TRBJ2-2, with a weak D call TRBD2 (6 bases). Germline V lookup: CDR1 MNHEY, CDR2 SVGAGI. The CDR3 length is 12 residues. Between the trimmed V and J ends, which lost 9 bases and 6 bases, there was a span of 11 bases. CDR3 bases: TGTGCCAGTAAACCGGGGGCCGGGGAGCTGTTTTTT. Translation: CASKPGAGELFF.

This clonotype has at least ten counts. The chain employs TRBV24-1 and TRBJ2-7; TRBD1 agrees at 8 bases. This CDR3 is 15 amino acids long. CDR1 and CDR2 from the germline V gene are KGHDR and SFDVKD. Trimming removed 4 bases from V and 7 bases from J; junction bases left unmatched: 11. CDR3 bases: TGTGCCACCAGTGACACCCGGGACAGGCCTTGGGAGCAGTACTTC. It encodes CATSDTRDRPWEQYF.

This clonotype appeared many times. The rearrangement links TRBV20-1 to TRBJ2-7; 9 nucleotides align to TRBD2. Trimming removed 1 base from V and 4 bases from J; junction bases left unmatched: 5. The CDR3 runs to 14 residues. Germline CDR1 is DFQATT and CDR2 is SNEGSKA (reference sequence). The CDR3 region is CSARVQGLAYEQYF. The CDR3 DNA is TGCAGTGCTAGAGTACAGGGACTAGCATACGAGCAGTACTTC.

J is TRBJ2-7 and V is TRBV6-2 or TRBV6-3; D may be TRBD2 (6 bases). V was pared by 7 bases and J by 7 bases, with 8 bases between. Looked up from germline, CDR1 is MNHEY and CDR2 is SVGEGT. The CDR3 is made up of 10 amino acids. The chain's CDR3 is CASKEGEQYF. CDR3 nucleotides: TGTGCCAGCAAGGAGGGGGAGCAGTACTTC.

This clonotype was seen a few times. Since a much larger clone is just one base distant, this may be a read error. The rearrangement links TRBV20-1 to TRBJ1-2; D unresolved. The CDR3 consists of 14 residues. The germline CDR1 and CDR2 sequences are DFQATT and SNEGSKA (reference sequence). In DNA, the CDR3 is TGCAGTGCTAGATGGGAGGTCGGACGCTATGGCTGCACCTTC. It encodes CSARWEVGRYGCTF.

This clonotype was recorded many times. The CDR3 protein is CASSYSIPSVGVQETQYF. CDR3 in DNA: TGTGCCAGCAGTTACTCGATCCCATCCGTGGGAGTTCAAGAGACCCAGTACTTC. The chain has TRBV6-5 and TRBJ2-5; D possibly corresponds to TRBD2 (5 bases). CDR3 length: 18 amino acids. With 0 bases removed from V and 2 bases from J, the gap between germline ends came to 19 bases. CDR1 and CDR2 (germline): MNHEY, SVGAGI.

This clonotype was observed at least ten times. The chain recombines TRBV2 with TRBJ2-7, with D possibly TRBD1 on 5 matching bases. The CDR3 consists of 18 residues. Germline V lookup: CDR1 SNHLY, CDR2 FYNNEI. Trimming left V 1 base short and J 1 base short, with 20 bases between. This CDR3 reads CASSEGYSGKRGSYEQYF. The CDR3 nucleotides are TGTGCCAGCAGTGAAGGCTACTCAGGGAAAAGAGGATCCTACGAGCAGTACTTC.

V gene TRBV12-3 or TRBV12-4 combines with J gene TRBJ1-2; 7 nucleotides match TRBD1. CDR3 length: 17 residues. Trimming removed 3 bases from V and 4 bases from J; junction bases left unmatched: 14. The DNA for the CDR3 is TGTGCCAGCAGTTTGTCTCCCTTGTTGACAGGGCTCTATGGCTACACCTTC. Translation: CASSLSPLLTGLYGYTF.

This clonotype has ten or more counts. V is TRBV7-3 and J is TRBJ2-5; D not resolved. Trimming removed 2 bases at V and 4 bases at J, with 8 bases between. The CDR3 runs 13 residues. Germline CDR1 reads SGHTA; CDR2 reads FQGTGA. The CDR3 nucleotides are TGTGCCAGCAGCTTACTGTCGGGAGAGACCCAGTACTTC. It translates to CASSLLSGETQYF. Full variable domain (rest looked up from reference TRBV7-3 and TRBJ2-5): GAGVSQTPSNKVTEKGKYVELRCDPISGHTALYWYRQSLGQGPEFLIYFQGTGAADDSGLPNDRFFAVRPEGSVSTLKIQRTERGDSAVYLCASSLLSGETQYFGPGTRLLVL.